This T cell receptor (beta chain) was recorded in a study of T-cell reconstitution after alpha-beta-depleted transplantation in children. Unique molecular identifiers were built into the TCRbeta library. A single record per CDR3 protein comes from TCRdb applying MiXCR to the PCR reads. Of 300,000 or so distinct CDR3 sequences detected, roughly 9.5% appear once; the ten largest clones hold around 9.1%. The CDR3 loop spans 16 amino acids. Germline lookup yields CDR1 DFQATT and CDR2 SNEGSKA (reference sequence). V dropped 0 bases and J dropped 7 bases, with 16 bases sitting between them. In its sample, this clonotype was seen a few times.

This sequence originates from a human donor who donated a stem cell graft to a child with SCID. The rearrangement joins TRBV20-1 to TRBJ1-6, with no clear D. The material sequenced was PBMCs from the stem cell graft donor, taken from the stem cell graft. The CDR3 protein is CSARDWEKTQNSPLHF. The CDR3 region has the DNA TGCAGTGCTAGAGATTGGGAGAAAACCCAAAATTCACCCCTCCACTTT.